The 2 T cell receptor beta chains below come from one sample, sequenced in a study of T cell repertoires in aging, cancer and after chemotherapy. A mixed TRB-A/B primer pool amplified rearranged TRB by multiplex touch-down PCR. TCRdb re-called the multiplex PCR reads through MiXCR, storing one row per CDR3 protein. The sample contains roughly 6,200 distinct CDR3 sequences, roughly 29% of which appear only once. Peripheral blood genomic DNA, not sorted cells or RNA, was the template. The specimen sequenced was blood. These receptors all stem from a human donor in good health.

The V and J genes are TRBV5-1 and TRBJ1-2; 12 nucleotides line up with TRBD1. Per the germline V gene, CDR1 is SGHRS and CDR2 is YFSETQ. The length of the CDR3 is 20 residues. The V segment lost 0 bases and the J segment 3 bases; nucleotides outside the gene matches: 15. CDR3 region: CASSLGFRRDRGLWDYGYTF. The CDR3 nucleotides read TGCGCCAGCAGCTTGGGATTCCGCCGGGACAGGGGGCTGTGGGACTATGGCTACACCTTC.

Within the sample, this clonotype is medium-sized. The gene calls are TRBV11-3 and TRBJ2-1, with 13 bases fitting TRBD2. The length of the CDR3 is 17 residues. Losses at the gene ends were 4 bases for V and 6 bases for J; bases not matched to a gene: 9. The germline CDR1 and CDR2 sequences are SGHNT and YENEEA. CDR3 sequence (DNA): TGTGCCAGCAGCTCGAGGACTAGCGGGAGAGTTTCCAATGAGCAGTTCTTC. Translating gives CASSSRTSGRVSNEQFF.